This T cell receptor beta chain comes out of a study of cytomegalovirus exposure and HLA in healthy donors. About the study: Within an early data release were approximately 85 million unique TCRs drawn from HLA-typed donors. Assignment to the Caucasian-associated ancestry cluster applied to more than 75% of the approximately 420 genotyped donors.

The PCR employed 60 Vbeta primers together with 13 Jbeta primers. Data came from immunoSEQ multiplex PCR; TCRdb stores just in-frame clones and leaves some out. The sample has roughly 150,000 clones; 80% to 90% are singletons. On this clone itself: Its target is not known.

Broader study findings: A later analysis revealed that TCR association rates differed between HLA loci, peaking at DRB1 and bottoming out at HLA-C. The study designated fewer than 200 TCR beta chains cytomegalovirus-associated.

Germline CDR1 reads SGDLS; CDR2 reads YYNGEE. The trim removed 2 bases at V and 2 bases at J, leaving 4 bases unmatched. The CDR3 covers 15 residues. This receptor was identified in a boy aged 2 to 10 in good health and CMV-seronegative. The source material was PBMCs. The V call is TRBV9, the J call TRBJ2-5; 9 nucleotides agree with TRBD1. The CDR3 here is CASSVTQGAQETQYF. The CDR3 nucleotides read TGTGCCAGCAGCGTTACACAGGGGGCGCAAGAGACCCAGTACTTC.